Here is one TCR beta chain with its context. PCR was performed a second time for about 7 to 12 cycles using a sample-barcoded 5' primer and a J-beta primer mix. Each CDR3 protein gets one entry after TCRdb re-called the 5' RACE reads with MiXCR. The table has hundreds of thousands of distinct CDR3 sequences, about 53% seen once. The data are from a study of blood T cells in healthy people across ages. The CDR3 totals 18 residues. Trimming removed 5 bases from V and 14 bases from J; junction bases left unmatched: 21. Input material: blood. V and J are TRBV12-3 or TRBV12-4 and TRBJ2-3; 14 positions match TRBD2. This clonotype was sampled from a man of 80 years or more in good health. The CDR3 here is CASSPPSTSGRAGGYAYF. The CDR3 DNA sequence: TGTGCCAGCAGTCCGCCCTCGACTAGCGGGAGGGCCGGGGGATACGCGTATTTT.